This T cell receptor beta chain was captured by sequencing in a study of cytomegalovirus exposure and HLA in healthy donors (dated by TCRdb to the late 2010s). About the study as a whole: According to an earlier analysis of several hundred of the donors, about 190 million T cells yielded 117 million unique TCR beta sequences and approximately 280 Gb of sequence data. Around 330 gigabases of sequencing data and around 80 million unique TCR sequences made up an early release that covered approximately 700 HLA-typed donors. Among the approximately 400 genotyped donors, 81% belonged to the genetic ancestry cluster associated with self-reported Caucasian donors. The study was designed to test whether signatures of past pathogen exposure could be identified by cataloging public T cell receptors. The T cell repertoires of around 670 subjects were profiled by immunosequencing and related to cytomegalovirus serostatus. Besides the first cohort of 550 to 750 subjects, a separate validation cohort made up of 120 or so different subjects was used. The study combined high-throughput TCR immunosequencing, statistical association of individual TCRs with disease status, and machine learning to predict cytomegalovirus infection status. To study patterns of TCR occurrence, a later analysis re-analyzed previously published TCR beta repertoires from under 750 donors and added high-resolution HLA genotyping. Rather than using new phenotypic data, the later analysis identified candidate immune exposures from TCR beta sequences and from how often those sequences occurred across donors. In an earlier analysis of a few hundred of the donors, high-throughput TCR beta sequencing was used to judge whether each TCR beta V gene segment behaved as functional or pseudogenic. Donor age, sex, ethnicity and CMV serostatus were collected together with the repertoire data. Genome-wide SNP genotypes for about three fifths of the roughly 670 donors were used in a later genetic analysis, which treated that subset as a discovery cohort. All discovery cohort repertoires had been generated using a single sequencing platform. Class I and class II HLA loci were covered by the typing at four-digit resolution. Typing coverage differed by locus: A, B, C, DRB1 and DQB1 were typed in about 629-640 donors, DQA1 in 522, DPA1 in 600 to 610, and DPB1 in just under 490. A few DR-DQ haplotypes were treated as single units for association and clustering because of strong linkage in the cohort. Among around 400 genotyped donors of the cohort, an average of 235,054 unique TCR beta nucleotide sequences were sequenced per donor, roughly 18% of them non-productive.

The cohort consisted of more than 650 healthy bone marrow donors. At the time of sampling, all cohort members were nominally healthy, though unrecorded immune exposures were likely present. The donor tested CMV seronegative, placing the donor among the approximately 400 seronegative members of the cohort. Every donor gave a peripheral blood sample, and the peripheral blood mononuclear cells from that sample were used for TCR beta sequencing. Genomic DNA extraction from the blood cell samples was performed with the Qiagen DNeasy Blood Extraction Kit. As to this clone: The clone's antigen remains unknown. No base quality values were provided; no much bigger clone lies one nucleotide off.

Beyond this particular receptor, the publication reports: Only TCR beta chains were sequenced in this cohort, and the absence of alpha or paired-chain data limited detectable features. In a later genetic analysis, a missense DCLRE1C variant was associated with V-gene and J-gene trimming of TCR beta chains, and the association was replicated in an independent cohort. In a later analysis, HLA-associated TCR beta chains were found to be more clonally expanded and to have lower generation probabilities than equally common non-associated chains. The study gave a list of about 150 TCR beta chains associated with cytomegalovirus. Roughly uniform sequencing depth across donors was assumed in presence/absence analyses, although this assumption may not hold. Broadly in line with IMGT annotations, most TCR beta V segments showed up in productive rearrangements about 90% or about 30% of the time in an earlier analysis of under 700 of the donors. A cluster of highly shared sequence variants was judged likely to represent a technical artifact of the sequencing pipeline. A later analysis found that TCR association rates varied across HLA loci, with DRB1 alleles showing the most associated TCRs and HLA-C alleles the fewest. HLA typing was unavailable for some donors at each locus, so association tests used only the typed subset. Most TCR sequences were seen in very few donors, while some public TCRs were found in many individuals. The classifier was reported to diagnose cytomegalovirus status with high specificity and sensitivity in both the original and validation cohorts. Compared with the approximately 670-donor mean, donors in an Asian-associated ancestry cluster had fewer N-insertions in productive TCRs, according to a later genetic analysis. In vitro tests confirmed that a few of the cytomegalovirus-associated TCR beta chains recognize cytomegalovirus antigens. Immune exposure information for the cohort was limited to CMV serostatus. Linkage disequilibrium might explain the correlated functional status among segregating V segments, but an unknown experimental factor could not be ruled out. Specific HLA alleles were associated with more than 15,000 TCR beta sequences at a false discovery rate of 0.05 in a later analysis. A further reported finding was that TCR beta sequences accurately predicted the HLA-A and HLA-B alleles for most subjects in the first cohort. Because counts were too low, some 17 rarely observed V segments, including chromosome 9 orphons, were left out of the earlier analysis of a few hundred of the donors. It was suggested by the authors that the approach could potentially be generalized to other disease states and immunological phenotypes. Several of the top co-occurrence clusters appeared to be linked to parvovirus B19, influenza, CMV and Epstein-Barr virus, according to a later analysis. Assigning TCR associations to individual alleles was difficult when HLA alleles, especially DR and DQ, strongly co-occurred. Most CMV-associated TCR beta chains appeared to be HLA-restricted in a later analysis, and the HLA associations seemed to be driven largely by CMV exposure.

Library construction relied on the immunoSEQ multiplex PCR assay. For the multiplex PCR, a mixture combining 60 forward primers for TCR Vbeta segments and 13 reverse primers for TCR Jbeta segments was used. A multiplex PCR assay on genomic DNA amplified the CDR3 region of rearranged TCR beta genes. The Illumina HiSeq System was used to sequence the amplified TCR beta libraries as 87-base-pair reads. Per the source publication's procedure: Across the 670 or so repertoires, a later analysis counted roughly 77 million unique TCR beta chains, 8.5 million to 12 million of which were shared by at least two donors. Raw reads were error-corrected and collapsed into unique sequences with a nearest-neighbor algorithm that merged closely related sequences to remove PCR and sequencing errors. Alignment of CDR3 sequences to IMGT reference sequences was used to assign V, D and J gene segments. For a sequence to be retained, a match of at least six nucleotides was required to both a V gene segment and a J gene segment. A rearrangement counted as productive if the CDR3 had no stop codons and remained in frame with V and J, and every other rearrangement counted as non-productive. CDR3 was defined according to IMGT convention as the region running from the second conserved V-encoded cysteine to the conserved J-encoded phenylalanine. The earlier analysis of 587 of the donors excluded sequences that lacked an unambiguous match to a single V gene segment. In an earlier analysis of 450 to 700 of the donors, V segments were called functional above 56.7% productive rearrangements and were called segregating when the between-donor standard deviation exceeded 5%. A statistical classification framework was developed to diagnose cytomegalovirus status using the catalog of TCR beta chain sequences. In a later analysis, TCR nucleotide sequences were compared against IMGT/GENE-DB human TR gene sequences so that V and J genes could be assigned. Using the TCRdist pipeline, a later analysis assigned CDR3 sequences along with most-parsimonious VDJ recombination scenarios. In a later analysis, each TCR beta chain was defined by its CDR3 amino acid sequence together with its V-gene family, and reads lacking a unique V-gene family were excluded. As a way to deal with suspected cross-contamination and a sequencing artifact, a later analysis dropped 592 nucleotide sequences that were highly shared and had low generation probability. For each public chain, a later analysis derived a clonal expansion index from normalized ranks of inferred template counts within each repertoire. Generation probabilities in a later analysis came from a VDJ recombination model fitted to out-of-frame rearrangements, and those results were checked against IGoR. In a later analysis, TCR-TCR, TCR-HLA and TCR-CMV co-occurrence was scored with hypergeometric tests, and a repertoire-size bias correction was applied to TCR pairs. To estimate false discovery rates, a later analysis permuted the HLA or CMV assignments 20 times. A later analysis grouped co-occurring TCRs with DBSCAN, adding TCRdist sequence similarity when clustering within HLA-allele-positive subsets. Co-occurrence clustering excluded repertoires with fewer than 30,000 or more than 120,000 public chains, plus five with anomalous nucleotide sharing. In its TCRdb copy, this immuneACCESS table keeps in-frame sequences only and misses some clones. Where compared with another copy, unresolved V genes explain less than half of these, and the others have no known cause. That table supplies the V and J calls and clone size; D and trimming were determined from the DNA. The sample table records approximately 170,000 clones; over 60% of these occur just once. Of the sample, 1.5% falls within the top ten clones.

This receptor was taken from a girl under 18 in good health and CMV-seronegative. Source material: PBMCs.

CDR3 reads: CASSRSGSSYEQYF. The DNA is TGTGCCAGCAGCCGCTCCGGGAGCTCCTACGAGCAGTACTTC. The rearranged segments are TRBV7-3 and TRBJ2-7; TRBD2 might be the D gene, on 6 matching bases. The germline V gene yields SGHTA for CDR1 and FQGTGA for CDR2. From cysteine to phenylalanine, the CDR3 is 14 amino acids long. Here the CDR3 DNA is all that survives: 42 bases in frame from base 1. V is clipped by 5 bases and J by 0 bases, and the sequence between their germline boundaries is 11 bases long.